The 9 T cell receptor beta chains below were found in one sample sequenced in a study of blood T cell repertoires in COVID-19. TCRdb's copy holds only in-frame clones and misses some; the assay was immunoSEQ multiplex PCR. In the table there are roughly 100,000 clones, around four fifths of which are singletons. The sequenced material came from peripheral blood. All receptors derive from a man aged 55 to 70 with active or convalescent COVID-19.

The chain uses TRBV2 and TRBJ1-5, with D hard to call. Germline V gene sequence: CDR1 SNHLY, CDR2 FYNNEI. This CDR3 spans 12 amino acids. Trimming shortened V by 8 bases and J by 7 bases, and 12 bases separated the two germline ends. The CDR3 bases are TGTGCCAGCGGACTAGACTGGCAGCCCCAGCATTTT. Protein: CASGLDWQPQHF.

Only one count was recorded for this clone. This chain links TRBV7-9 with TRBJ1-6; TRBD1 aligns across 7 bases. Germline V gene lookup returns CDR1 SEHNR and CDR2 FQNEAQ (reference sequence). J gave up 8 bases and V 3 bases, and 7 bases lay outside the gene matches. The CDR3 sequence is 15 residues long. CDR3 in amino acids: CASSLPDREYSPLHF. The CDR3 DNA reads TGTGCCAGCAGCTTGCCCGACAGGGAGTATTCACCCCTCCACTTT. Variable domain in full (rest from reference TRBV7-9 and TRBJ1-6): DTGVSQNPRHKITKRGQNVTFRCDPISEHNRLYWYRQTLGQGPEFLTYFQNEAQLEKSRLLSDRFSAERPKGSFSTLEIQRTEQGDSAMYLCASSLPDREYSPLHFGNGTRLTVT.

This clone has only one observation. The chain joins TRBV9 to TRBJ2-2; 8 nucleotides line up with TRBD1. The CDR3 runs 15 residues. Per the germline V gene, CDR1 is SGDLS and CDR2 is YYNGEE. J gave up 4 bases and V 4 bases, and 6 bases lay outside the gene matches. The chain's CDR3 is CASSPRQGRTGELFF. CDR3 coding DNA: TGTGCCAGCAGCCCTCGACAGGGGCGCACCGGGGAGCTGTTTTTT. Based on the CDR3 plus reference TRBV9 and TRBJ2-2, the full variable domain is DSGVTQTPKHLITATGQRVTLRCSPRSGDLSVYWYQQSLDQGLQFLIQYYNGEERAKGNILERFSAQQFPDLHSELNLSSLELGDSALYFCASSPRQGRTGELFFGEGSRLTVL.

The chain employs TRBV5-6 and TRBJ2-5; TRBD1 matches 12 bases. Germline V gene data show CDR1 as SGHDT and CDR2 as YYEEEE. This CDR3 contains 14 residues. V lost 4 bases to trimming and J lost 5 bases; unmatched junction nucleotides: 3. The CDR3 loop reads CASSGTGGGETQYF. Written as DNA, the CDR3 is TGTGCCAGCAGCGGGACAGGGGGCGGCGAGACCCAGTACTTC.

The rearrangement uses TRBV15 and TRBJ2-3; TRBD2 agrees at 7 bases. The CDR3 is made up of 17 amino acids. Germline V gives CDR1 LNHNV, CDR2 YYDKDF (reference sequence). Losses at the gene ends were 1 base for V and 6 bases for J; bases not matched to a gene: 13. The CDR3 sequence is CATSRVPPAAGEDTQYF. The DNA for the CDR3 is TGTGCCACCAGCAGAGTCCCCCCGGCGGCGGGAGAGGATACGCAGTATTTT.

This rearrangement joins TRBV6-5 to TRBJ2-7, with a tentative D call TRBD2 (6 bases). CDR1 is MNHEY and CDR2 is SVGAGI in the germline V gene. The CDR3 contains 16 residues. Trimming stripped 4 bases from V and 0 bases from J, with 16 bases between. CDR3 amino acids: CASSSGRRDLSYEQYF. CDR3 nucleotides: TGTGCCAGCAGTTCTGGGCGGCGGGACCTCTCCTACGAGCAGTACTTC.

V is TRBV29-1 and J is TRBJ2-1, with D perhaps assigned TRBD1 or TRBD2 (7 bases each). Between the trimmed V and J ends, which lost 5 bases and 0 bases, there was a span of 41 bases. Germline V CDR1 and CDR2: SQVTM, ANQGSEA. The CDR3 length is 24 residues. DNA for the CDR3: TGCAGCGTTCAAGGGGGCGGGCTGGGGGGGGGTACGGGTAACCCCACTAGCTCCTACAATGAGCAGTTCTTC. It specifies CSVQGGGLGGGTGNPTSSYNEQFF.

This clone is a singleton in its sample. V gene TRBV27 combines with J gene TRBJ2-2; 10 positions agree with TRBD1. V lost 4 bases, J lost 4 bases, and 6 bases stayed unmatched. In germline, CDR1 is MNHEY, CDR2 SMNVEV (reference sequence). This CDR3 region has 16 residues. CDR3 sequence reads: CASSSLGQGTTGELFF. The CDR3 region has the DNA TGTGCCAGCAGTTCCCTGGGACAGGGGACCACCGGGGAGCTGTTTTTT.

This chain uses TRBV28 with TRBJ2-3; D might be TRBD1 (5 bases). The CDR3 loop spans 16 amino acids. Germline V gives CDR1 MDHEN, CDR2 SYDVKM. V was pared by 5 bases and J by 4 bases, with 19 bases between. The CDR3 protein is CASSLGLRAMADTQYF. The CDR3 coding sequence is TGTGCCAGCAGTCTAGGTCTCAGGGCGATGGCAGATACGCAGTATTTT.